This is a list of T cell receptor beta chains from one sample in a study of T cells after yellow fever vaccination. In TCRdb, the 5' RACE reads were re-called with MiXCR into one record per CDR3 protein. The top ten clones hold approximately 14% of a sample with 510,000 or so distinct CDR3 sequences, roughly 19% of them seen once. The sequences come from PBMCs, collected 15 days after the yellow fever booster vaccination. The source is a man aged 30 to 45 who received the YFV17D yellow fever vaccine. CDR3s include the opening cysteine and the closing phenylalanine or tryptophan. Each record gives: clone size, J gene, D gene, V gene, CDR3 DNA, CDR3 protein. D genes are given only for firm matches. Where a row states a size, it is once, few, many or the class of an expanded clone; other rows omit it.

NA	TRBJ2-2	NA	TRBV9	TGTGCCAGCAGCGCCTGGGACTTTAACACCGGGGAGCTGTTTTTT	CASSAWDFNTGELFF
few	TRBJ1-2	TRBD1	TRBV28	TGTGCCAGCAGTTTTCCCCAGGGACAGGGGGATGGCTACACCTTC	CASSFPQGQGDGYTF
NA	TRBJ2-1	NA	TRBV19	TGTGCCAGTAGTACATCCCGATACAATGAGCAGTTCTTC	CASSTSRYNEQFF
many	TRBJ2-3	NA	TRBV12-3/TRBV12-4	TGTGCCAGCAGTTTAGGATACGATACGCAGTATTTT	CASSLGYDTQYF
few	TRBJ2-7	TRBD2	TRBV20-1	TGCAGTGCTATAGGACTAGCGGGACCGGGCGAGCAGTACTTC	CSAIGLAGPGEQYF
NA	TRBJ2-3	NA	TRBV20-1	TGCAGTGCTAGAGGAAAGGACAGCTTCACAGATACGCAGTATTTT	CSARGKDSFTDTQYF
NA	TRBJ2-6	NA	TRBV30	TGTGCCTGGAGTGAAAGAGGGCAGGCTAACCCTGGGGCCAACGTCCTGACTTTC	CAWSERGQANPGANVLTF
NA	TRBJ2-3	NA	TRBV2	TGTGCCAGCAGGCAGCGGACCAGCACAGATACGCAGTATTTT	CASRQRTSTDTQYF
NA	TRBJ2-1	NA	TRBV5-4	TGTGCCAGCAGCTTCGTAGTGGGAGATATCATAAGCTCCTACAATGAGCAGTTCTTC	CASSFVVGDIISSYNEQFF
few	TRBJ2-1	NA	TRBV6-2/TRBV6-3	TGTGCCAGCAGTTACGACTCCTACAATTCTCATGGGTTCTTC	CASSYDSYNSHGFF
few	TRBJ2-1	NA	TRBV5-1	TGCGCCAGCAGCTTCCGGGACTTCACCTACAATGAGCAGTTCTTC	CASSFRDFTYNEQFF
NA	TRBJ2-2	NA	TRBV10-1	TGCGCCTGCCCCGGGAGCCCTCACACCGGGGAGCTGTTTTTT	CACPGSPHTGELFF
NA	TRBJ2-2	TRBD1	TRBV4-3	TGCGCCAGCAGCCAAGAGTCAGGGGGCAGGGACACCGGGGAGCTGTTTTTT	CASSQESGGRDTGELFF
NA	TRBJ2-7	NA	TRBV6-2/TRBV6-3	TGTGCCAGCAGTTACTTGGGGCTGGGAAACGAGCAGTACTTC	CASSYLGLGNEQYF
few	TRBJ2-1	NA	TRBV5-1	TGCGCCAGCAGCCCTTTAGAGGATGAGCAGTTCTTC	CASSPLEDEQFF
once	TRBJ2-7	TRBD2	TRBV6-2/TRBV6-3	TGTGCCAGCAGTCACCCGGGAGGCCGCTACGAGCAGTACTTC	CASSHPGGRYEQYF
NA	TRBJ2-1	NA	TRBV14	TGTGCCAGCAGCCAAGATTTACCCCCCAGCGGACCCTACAATGAGCAGTTCTTC	CASSQDLPPSGPYNEQFF
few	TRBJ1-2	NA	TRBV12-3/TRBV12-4	TGTGCCAGCAGTGACAGTGGATATGGCTACACCTTC	CASSDSGYGYTF
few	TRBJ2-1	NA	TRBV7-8	TGTGCCAGCAGCTTAGCGGCTTGGGGTGATGAGCAGTTCTTC	CASSLAAWGDEQFF
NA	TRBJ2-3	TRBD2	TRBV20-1	TGCAGTGCAACGCTAGCGGGAGTACCAGATACGCAGTATTTT	CSATLAGVPDTQYF
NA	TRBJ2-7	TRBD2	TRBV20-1	TGCAGTGCTAGAGGGGCCGGGCTAGCGGGGATGAGCTCCTACGAGCAGTACTTC	CSARGAGLAGMSSYEQYF
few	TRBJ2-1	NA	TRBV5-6	TGTGCCAGCAGCCCCGGAGGGGTGATTACCGAGCAGTTCTTC	CASSPGGVITEQFF
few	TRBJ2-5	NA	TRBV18	TGTGCCAGCTCACCACGACAGAAGTCGGACCAAGAGACCCAGTACTTC	CASSPRQKSDQETQYF
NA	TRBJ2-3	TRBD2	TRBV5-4	TGTGCCAGCAGCTTGGGGAGAGGGGGACTAGCCCTTCATGATACGCAGTATTTT	CASSLGRGGLALHDTQYF
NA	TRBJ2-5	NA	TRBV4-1	TGCGCCAGCAGCCAAGGGATTGGCGCGGCCCAGTACTTC	CASSQGIGAAQYF
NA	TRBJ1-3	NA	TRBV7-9	TGTGCCAGCGCCGCATCGGTCAACACCATATATTTT	CASAASVNTIYF
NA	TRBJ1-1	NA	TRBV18	TGTGCCAGCTCACCGGTTCCGGGGGTAAACACTGAAGCTTTCTTT	CASSPVPGVNTEAFF
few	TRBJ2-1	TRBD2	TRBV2	TGTGCCAGCAGCGGACTAGGTTTAAATGAGCAGTTCTTC	CASSGLGLNEQFF